One and the same sample provided the 20 T cell receptor beta chains below, sequenced in a study of blood T cell repertoires in COVID-19. Assay used: immunoSEQ multiplex PCR; TCRdb lists only in-frame clones, some missing. The sample has just under 65,000 clones; about three quarters are singletons. The sample comprised peripheral blood. The source of these receptors is a human donor in a cohort sampled during active COVID-19.

This clone has only a few counts. The chain has TRBV5-6 and TRBJ2-7; 8 nucleotides line up with TRBD2. Germline CDR1 is SGHDT and CDR2 is YYEEEE. J gave up 2 bases and V 3 bases, and 7 bases lay outside the gene matches. The CDR3 runs to 15 residues. DNA of the CDR3: TGTGCCAGCAGCTGGACCGGGACTAGGCCCTACGAGCAGTACTTC. Protein: CASSWTGTRPYEQYF.

The chain uses TRBV7-9 and TRBJ2-1, with TRBD2 matching 8 bases. The germline V gene has CDR1 SEHNR and CDR2 FQNEAQ (reference sequence). V was clipped by 1 base and J by 16 bases; unmatched bases: 9. The CDR3 loop spans 13 amino acids. CDR3 nucleotides: TGTGCCAGCAGCTTAGAGGCCGGGGGGGCCTATTTCTTC. Its translation is CASSLEAGGAYFF. Combining the CDR3 with reference TRBV7-9 and TRBJ2-1 gives the whole variable domain DTGVSQNPRHKITKRGQNVTFRCDPISEHNRLYWYRQTLGQGPEFLTYFQNEAQLEKSRLLSDRFSAERPKGSFSTLEIQRTEQGDSAMYLCASSLEAGGAYFFGPGTRLTVL.

This sequence joins TRBV9 and TRBJ1-4, with D unresolved. Trimming took off 0 bases at V and 5 bases at J, with 17 bases between the two ends. The germline V gene has CDR1 SGDLS and CDR2 YYNGEE. CDR3 length: 17 amino acids. The CDR3 here is CASSVAPAGMGNEKLFF. The CDR3 DNA reads as TGTGCCAGCAGCGTAGCGCCCGCGGGGATGGGGAATGAAAAACTGTTTTTT. The full variable domain, rest sourced from reference TRBV9 and TRBJ1-4, is DSGVTQTPKHLITATGQRVTLRCSPRSGDLSVYWYQQSLDQGLQFLIQYYNGEERAKGNILERFSAQQFPDLHSELNLSSLELGDSALYFCASSVAPAGMGNEKLFFGSGTQLSVL.

In regard to this clone: An end of the junction does not agree with germline; a read error may underlie this. The chain has TRBV7-7 and TRBJ2-2; the D is unclear. Looked up from germline, CDR1 is SSHAT and CDR2 is FNYEAQ (reference sequence). This CDR3 has 15 amino acids. CDR3 region: CASSLNTANTGELFF. The CDR3 DNA follows: TGTGCTAGCAGCCTTAACACCGCGAACACCGGGGAGCTGTTTTTT.

The chain recombines TRBV12-3 or TRBV12-4 with TRBJ1-2; D remains ambiguous. This CDR3 is 13 amino acids long. Trimming removed 3 bases from V and 5 bases from J, with 10 bases in between. This CDR3 reads CASSFNLQYGYTF. The CDR3 DNA sequence: TGTGCCAGCAGTTTTAATCTCCAGTATGGCTACACCTTC.

The V gene is TRBV19, the J gene TRBJ1-1, with D tentatively TRBD1 (5 bases). Trimming removed 4 bases at V and 0 bases at J, with 9 bases between. Germline CDR1 and CDR2: LNHDA and SQIVND (reference sequence). CDR3 length: 14 amino acids. The CDR3 loop is CASSTTVMNTEAFF. DNA for the CDR3: TGTGCCAGTAGTACGACAGTTATGAACACTGAAGCTTTCTTT.

This rearrangement joins TRBV19 to TRBJ2-1, with 9 bases identical to TRBD2. The ends lost 6 bases at V and 6 bases at J; junction bases unmatched: 9. This CDR3 contains 15 residues. The germline V gene encodes CDR1 LNHDA and CDR2 SQIVND (reference sequence). The CDR3: CASSPSGGISNEQFF. CDR3 bases: TGTGCCAGTAGCCCCAGCGGGGGGATTTCCAATGAGCAGTTCTTC. Full variable domain (outside the CDR3, taken from reference TRBV19 and TRBJ2-1): DGGITQSPKYLFRKEGQNVTLSCEQNLNHDAMYWYRQDPGQGLRLIYYSQIVNDFQKGDIAEGYSVSREKKESFPLTVTSAQKNPTAFYLCASSPSGGISNEQFFGPGTRLTVL.

This chain joins TRBV18 and TRBJ2-2; perhaps TRBD1 as D (7 bases). This CDR3 has 18 residues. The V end was cut by 6 bases, the J end by 0 bases, with 20 bases between. Per the germline V gene, CDR1 is KGHSH and CDR2 is LQKENI. The CDR3 protein is CASSHSTTGRSNTGELFF. CDR3 coding DNA: TGTGCCAGCTCGCATAGCACGACAGGGAGGTCGAACACCGGGGAGCTGTTTTTT.

The rearrangement links TRBV19 to TRBJ2-7; maybe TRBD1 (6 bases). CDR1 LNHDA and CDR2 SQIVND come from the germline V gene (reference sequence). V was trimmed by 1 base and J by 0 bases, leaving 13 bases between them. This CDR3 has 16 amino acids. The CDR3 bases are TGTGCCAGTAGTATAGTAGCAGGGGCCTACTCCTACGAGCAGTACTTC. Its translation: CASSIVAGAYSYEQYF.

The chain uses TRBV6-5 and TRBJ1-1; D might be TRBD1 (6 bases). The V end lost 2 bases, the J end lost 9 bases, and 16 bases lay between the germline ends. The CDR3 is 14 residues long. CDR1 and CDR2 (germline): MNHEY, SVGAGI. DNA for the CDR3: TGTGCCAGCAGTTACCCGGGACAACAGGGAAAAGCTTTCTTT. Amino acids: CASSYPGQQGKAFF.

This clone rates as medium-sized. The chain joins TRBV24-1 to TRBJ1-1; TRBD1 agrees at 8 bases. Germline assignment: CDR1 KGHDR and CDR2 SFDVKD. The CDR3 contains 14 residues. The CDR3 DNA reads as TGTGGTGGACAGGGAAACTCCTTTAACACTGAAGCTTTCTTT. Its translation is CGGQGNSFNTEAFF.

This clone has only a few counts. V usage is TRBV29-1 and J usage is TRBJ1-2, with a tentative D call TRBD1 (6 bases). This CDR3 spans 13 amino acids. The germline CDR1 and CDR2 sequences are SQVTM and ANQGSEA. Trimming left V 3 bases short and J 4 bases short, with 12 bases between. The CDR3 reads CSVEQGRGYGYTF. Here the CDR3 DNA reads TGCAGCGTTGAGCAGGGGAGAGGCTATGGCTACACCTTC.

This chain links TRBV3-1 (or the pseudogene TRBV3-2) with TRBJ1-1; 10 nucleotides match TRBD1. Losses at the gene ends were 5 bases for V and 6 bases for J; bases not matched to a gene: 9. Germline V gives CDR1 LGHDT, CDR2 YNNKEL (reference sequence). The CDR3 extends over 15 amino acids. The CDR3 protein is CASSAGGTGVAEAFF. The CDR3 DNA reads as TGTGCCAGCAGCGCCGGAGGGACAGGGGTTGCTGAAGCTTTCTTT.

The CDR3 DNA reads as TGTGCCTCCACGTTTGAAGCTTTCTTT. Translating gives CASTFEAFF. The chain combines TRBV24-1 with TRBJ1-1; D call uncertain. This CDR3 has 9 residues. Looked up from germline, CDR1 is KGHDR and CDR2 is SFDVKD. Trimming left V 12 bases short and J 7 bases short, with 8 bases between.

The chain combines TRBV29-1 with TRBJ1-2; D remains unclear. Per the germline V gene, CDR1 is SQVTM and CDR2 is ANQGSEA. The CDR3 length is 22 residues. V was shortened by 6 bases and J by 0 bases, with 38 bases between the two germline ends. CDR3 bases: TGCAGCGTGGATCAATTGCAGCCCTCCACCCCCCCTAGCACATTAGCTAACTATGGCTACACCTTC. Translation gives CSVDQLQPSTPPSTLANYGYTF.

The rearrangement joins TRBV12-5 to TRBJ2-2; TRBD2 might be the D (6 bases). From germline, CDR1 is LGHNT and CDR2 FRNRAP. Trimming took 0 bases from V and 7 from J, leaving 15 bases between them. CDR3 length: 16 residues. This CDR3 is CASGLVLGGAIGELFF. The CDR3 DNA is TGTGCTAGTGGTTTGGTACTAGGAGGGGCTATCGGGGAGCTGTTTTTT. The complete variable domain, with remaining parts taken from reference TRBV12-5 and TRBJ2-2, reads DARVTQTPRHKVTEMGQEVTMRCQPILGHNTVFWYRQTMMQGLELLAYFRNRAPLDDSGMPKDRFSAEMPDATLATLKIQPSEPRDSAVYFCASGLVLGGAIGELFFGEGSRLTVL.

The rearrangement links TRBV30 to TRBJ2-4; D ambiguous. Germline CDR1 reads GTSNPN; CDR2 reads SVGIG (reference sequence). Trimming stripped 5 bases from V and 3 bases from J, with 14 bases between. The CDR3 runs to 14 residues. The CDR3 spells CAWQFSDIKNIQYF. CDR3 DNA: TGTGCCTGGCAATTCTCAGACATCAAAAACATTCAGTACTTC.

V usage is TRBV4-2 and J usage is TRBJ2-6, with a tentative D call TRBD1 (5 bases). From germline, CDR1 is LGHNA and CDR2 YNFKEQ. The germline V and J ends were trimmed by 1 base and 1 base, with 20 bases remaining between them. This CDR3 has 20 residues. Here the CDR3 reads CASSQAIRAGSYSGANVLTF. The CDR3, as DNA: TGTGCCAGCAGCCAAGCTATTAGGGCAGGGTCGTATTCTGGGGCCAACGTCCTGACTTTC.

The V call is TRBV30, the J call TRBJ1-6; TRBD1 agrees at 7 bases. CDR3 length: 14 residues. The V gene's germline CDR1 is GTSNPN and CDR2 SVGIG (reference sequence). With V trimmed by 0 bases and J by 7 bases, 3 bases remained unmatched. The CDR3 DNA sequence: TGTGCCTGGAGTGTACAAGGGGGCAATTCACCCCTCCACTTT. This codes for CAWSVQGGNSPLHF.

The chain carries TRBV4-1 and TRBJ1-2; TRBD1 matches 7 bases. V lost 3 bases, J lost 2 bases, and 3 bases stayed unmatched. Germline V CDR1 and CDR2: MGHRA, YSYEKL. The CDR3 extends over 14 amino acids. The chain's CDR3 is CASSQQTGNYGYTF. The CDR3 DNA reads TGCGCCAGCAGCCAGCAGACAGGGAACTATGGCTACACCTTC.